The 19 T cell receptor beta chains reported below all come from one sample, sequenced in a study of shared clonotypes between healthy human individuals. TCRdb's table, derived via immunoSEQ multiplex PCR, lists solely in-frame clones and lacks some. The table records roughly 2 million clones, 95% of them present only once. Sequencing was done on a sample of naive CD4+ T cells sorted from blood. This sample's subset: CD45RA+ positively selected. The origin of the receptors is a man aged 18-30 years in good health.

The chain employs TRBV5-1 and TRBJ2-7; no reliable D call. The CDR3 consists of 15 residues. CDR1 is SGHRS and CDR2 is YFSETQ in the germline V gene. Trimming removed 6 bases at V and 1 base at J, with 17 bases between. The DNA for the CDR3 is TGCGCCAGCAAATATATCGAACATGAGTCCTACGAGCAGTACTTC. It encodes CASKYIEHESYEQYF.

The rearrangement links TRBV7-9 to TRBJ2-7; either TRBD1 or TRBD2 may supply D (6 bases each). This CDR3 spans 15 amino acids. V lost 5 bases and J 2 bases, leaving 16 bases between the germline ends. Germline V CDR1 and CDR2: SEHNR, FQNEAQ (reference sequence). The CDR3 region has the DNA TGTGCCAGCAGCCCTCGCGGGACAAATCCCTACGAGCAGTACTTC. This gives the protein CASSPRGTNPYEQYF. Full variable domain (rest looked up from reference TRBV7-9 and TRBJ2-7): DTGVSQNPRHKITKRGQNVTFRCDPISEHNRLYWYRQTLGQGPEFLTYFQNEAQLEKSRLLSDRFSAERPKGSFSTLEIQRTEQGDSAMYLCASSPRGTNPYEQYFGPGTRLTVT.

The V and J genes are TRBV2 and TRBJ2-1, with 7 bases identical to TRBD2. This CDR3 is 15 amino acids long. The V and J ends lost 6 bases and 1 base, in that order; junction bases with no gene match: 6. Per the germline V gene, CDR1 is SNHLY and CDR2 is FYNNEI. The CDR3 coding sequence is TGTGCCAGCAGCAAGGGGAGGGTTTCCTACAATGAGCAGTTCTTC. Amino acid sequence: CASSKGRVSYNEQFF.

The rearrangement uses TRBV6-5 and TRBJ2-2; D ambiguous. Trimming took off 6 bases at V and 4 bases at J, with 12 bases between the two ends. This CDR3 is built from 14 residues. The germline V gene encodes CDR1 MNHEY and CDR2 SVGAGI. Here the CDR3 reads CASSTPGSTGELFF. The CDR3 DNA reads as TGTGCCAGCAGCACGCCAGGAAGCACCGGGGAGCTGTTTTTT.

The V call is TRBV30, the J call TRBJ2-1; 12 positions agree with TRBD2. Unmatched junction bases numbered 11, after V lost 4 bases and J lost 4 bases. CDR1 is GTSNPN and CDR2 is SVGIG in the germline V gene (reference sequence). The CDR3 has 17 residues. The CDR3 bases are TGTGCCTGGAATCCATCCCGACTAGCGGGGGCTTACAATGAGCAGTTCTTC. Protein sequence: CAWNPSRLAGAYNEQFF.

V is TRBV18 and J is TRBJ2-7; D gene uncertain. The CDR3 covers 14 residues. V was trimmed by 3 bases and J by 2 bases, leaving 11 bases between them. Germline assignment: CDR1 KGHSH and CDR2 LQKENI. CDR3 in amino acids: CASSPSRDTYEQYF. For the CDR3, the DNA is TGTGCCAGCTCACCGTCGAGAGACACCTACGAGCAGTACTTC.

The chain combines TRBV2 with TRBJ1-3; 7 nucleotides agree with TRBD1. Germline CDR1 reads SNHLY; CDR2 reads FYNNEI. V trimming: 9 bases; J trimming: 2 bases; junction bases outside the gene matches: 4. This CDR3 contains 13 residues. The CDR3 DNA reads TGTGCCAGGGGACAGACGACTGGAAACACCATATATTTT. Translated: CARGQTTGNTIYF.

The V and J genes are TRBV18 and TRBJ1-1; perhaps TRBD1 as D (5 bases). The CDR3 totals 16 residues. The V gene lost 3 bases and the J gene lost 2 bases, with 16 bases spanning the gap. CDR1 is KGHSH and CDR2 is LQKENI in the germline V gene. CDR3 loop: CASSPLTTELNTEAFF. The CDR3 coding sequence is TGTGCCAGCTCACCCCTAACGACAGAGCTTAACACTGAAGCTTTCTTT.

The V and J genes are TRBV6-5 and TRBJ2-7; 10 bases agree with TRBD1. Germline-derived CDR1 and CDR2 are MNHEY and SVGAGI. V was pared by 6 bases and J by 2 bases, with 4 bases of the junction left unmatched. The CDR3 consists of 14 residues. Here the CDR3 DNA reads TGTGCCAGCAGGCGACAGGGGGCTGCCTACGAGCAGTACTTC. This encodes CASRRQGAAYEQYF.

The genes are TRBV7-6 and TRBJ2-7; D is possibly TRBD1 (5 bases). The V and J ends lost 5 bases and 1 base respectively, with 12 bases between them. This CDR3 comprises 14 residues. The germline gives CDR1 SGHVS, CDR2 FNYEAQ. The CDR3 reads CASSPEWTSYEQYF. As DNA, the CDR3 is TGTGCCAGCAGCCCGGAGTGGACATCCTACGAGCAGTACTTC.

The rearrangement links TRBV5-6 to TRBJ2-3; TRBD2 aligns across 9 bases. The CDR3 runs to 15 residues. The V gene end was trimmed by 4 bases and the J gene end by 2 bases; junction bases not matched to a gene: 5. Germline CDR1 reads SGHDT; CDR2 reads YYEEEE. Here the CDR3 DNA reads TGTGCCAGCAGCGGGGCGGGAGGGTACACAGATACGCAGTATTTT. This translates into CASSGAGGYTDTQYF.

This chain uses TRBV5-1 with TRBJ1-5; D might be TRBD1 (5 bases). The CDR3 covers 15 residues. Germline lookup yields CDR1 SGHRS and CDR2 YFSETQ. V lost 1 base and J 7 bases, leaving 15 bases between the germline ends. CDR3 in amino acids: CASSLTGQGQQPQHF. Here the CDR3 DNA reads TGCGCCAGCAGCTTGACGGGGCAGGGCCAGCAGCCCCAGCATTTT.

The rearrangement uses TRBV27 and TRBJ2-2; no clear D. The CDR3 is made up of 17 amino acids. Trimming cost V 8 bases and J 0 bases, with 19 bases left between them. Germline V gives CDR1 MNHEY, CDR2 SMNVEV (reference sequence). As DNA, the CDR3 is TGTGCCAGCTCCCTCGCCGCGCTGGCGGCGAACACCGGGGAGCTGTTTTTT. Translation gives CASSLAALAANTGELFF.

The chain carries TRBV5-1 and TRBJ1-5, with D unresolved. This CDR3 spans 15 amino acids. With 1 base removed from V and 8 bases from J, the gap between germline ends came to 16 bases. The germline gives CDR1 SGHRS, CDR2 YFSETQ. CDR3: CASSLFGQAEEPQHF. CDR3 DNA: TGCGCCAGCAGCTTGTTCGGGCAGGCCGAGGAGCCCCAGCATTTT.

In DNA, the CDR3 is TGTGCCAGCCGTACCGGACTAGCGGGGGGCTTCTACGAGCAGTACTTC. This gives the protein CASRTGLAGGFYEQYF. This rearrangement joins TRBV28 to TRBJ2-7; the match to TRBD2 covers 14 bases. Germline V gene sequence: CDR1 MDHEN, CDR2 SYDVKM. The ends lost 8 bases at V and 3 bases at J; junction bases unmatched: 9. The CDR3 length is 16 residues.

The chain combines TRBV28 with TRBJ2-3; D assignment may be TRBD1 or TRBD2 (5 bases each). Trimming shortened V by 6 bases and J by 1 base, and 14 bases separated the two germline ends. This CDR3 comprises 15 residues. Germline values: CDR1 MDHEN, CDR2 SYDVKM. The CDR3 coding sequence is TGTGCCAGCAGCTTGAGGGGAACCGGCACAGATACGCAGTATTTT. It codes for CASSLRGTGTDTQYF.

About this clone itself: One junction end disagrees with the germline gene, perhaps due to a read error. This chain uses TRBV6-6 with TRBJ1-3; D gene uncertain. This CDR3 contains 15 residues. CDR1 and CDR2 from the germline V gene are MNHNY and SVGAGI (reference sequence). The chain's CDR3 is CASSYGQVHGYTIYF. As DNA, the CDR3 is TGTGCCAGCAGTTACGGGCAGGTTCATGGATACACCATATATTTT.

This clone turned up a few times. The chain employs TRBV4-3 and TRBJ1-2; D remains ambiguous. V lost 0 bases and J 2 bases, leaving 10 bases between the germline ends. Germline V gene data show CDR1 as LGHNA and CDR2 as YSLEER. The CDR3 extends over 15 amino acids. For the CDR3, the DNA is TGCGCCAGCAGCCAAGATGAGCTGAACAACTATGGCTACACCTTC. Residues: CASSQDELNNYGYTF.

Here the CDR3 reads CASSLIGRGTEAFF. The CDR3 region has the DNA TGTGCCAGCAGCTTAATTGGGAGGGGGACTGAAGCTTTCTTT. This chain joins TRBV11-2 and TRBJ1-1; D possibly corresponds to TRBD1 (6 bases). Germline loops: CDR1 SGHAT, CDR2 FQNNGV. CDR3 length: 14 residues. Trimming stripped 2 bases from V and 5 bases from J, with 12 bases between.